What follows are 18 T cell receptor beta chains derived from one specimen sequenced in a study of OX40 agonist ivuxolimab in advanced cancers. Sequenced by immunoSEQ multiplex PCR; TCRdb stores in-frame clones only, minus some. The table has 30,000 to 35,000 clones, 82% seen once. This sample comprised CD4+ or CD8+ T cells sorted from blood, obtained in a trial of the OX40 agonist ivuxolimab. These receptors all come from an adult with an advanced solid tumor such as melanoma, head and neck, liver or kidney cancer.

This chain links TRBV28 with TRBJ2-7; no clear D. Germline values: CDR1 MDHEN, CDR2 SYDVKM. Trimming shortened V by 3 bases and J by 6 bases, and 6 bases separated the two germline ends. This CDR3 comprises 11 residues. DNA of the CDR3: TGTGCCAGCAGTTTTACCGGCGAGCAGTACTTC. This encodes CASSFTGEQYF.

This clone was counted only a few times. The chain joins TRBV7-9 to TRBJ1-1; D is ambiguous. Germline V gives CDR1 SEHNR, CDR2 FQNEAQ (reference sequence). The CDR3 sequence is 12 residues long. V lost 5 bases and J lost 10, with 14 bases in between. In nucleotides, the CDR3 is TGTGCCAGCAGCCAGGCCGGCAATCGAGCTTTCTTT. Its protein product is CASSQAGNRAFF. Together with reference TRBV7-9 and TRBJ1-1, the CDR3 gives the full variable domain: DTGVSQNPRHKITKRGQNVTFRCDPISEHNRLYWYRQTLGQGPEFLTYFQNEAQLEKSRLLSDRFSAERPKGSFSTLEIQRTEQGDSAMYLCASSQAGNRAFFGQGTRLTVV.

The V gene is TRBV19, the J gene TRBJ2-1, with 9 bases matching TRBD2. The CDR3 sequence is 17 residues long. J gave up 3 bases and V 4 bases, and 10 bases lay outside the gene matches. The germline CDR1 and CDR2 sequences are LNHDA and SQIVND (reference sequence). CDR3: CASSKTSGDLYYNEQFF. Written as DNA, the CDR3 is TGTGCCAGTAGTAAGACTAGCGGTGATCTCTACTACAATGAGCAGTTCTTC. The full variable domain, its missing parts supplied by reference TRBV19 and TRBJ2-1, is DGGITQSPKYLFRKEGQNVTLSCEQNLNHDAMYWYRQDPGQGLRLIYYSQIVNDFQKGDIAEGYSVSREKKESFPLTVTSAQKNPTAFYLCASSKTSGDLYYNEQFFGPGTRLTVL.

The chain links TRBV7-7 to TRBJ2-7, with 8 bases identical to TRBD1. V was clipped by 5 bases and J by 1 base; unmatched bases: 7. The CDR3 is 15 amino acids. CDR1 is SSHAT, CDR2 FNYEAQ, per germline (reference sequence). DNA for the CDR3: TGTGCCAGCAGCCTAGGACAGGGTACGTCCTACGAGCAGTACTTC. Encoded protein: CASSLGQGTSYEQYF.

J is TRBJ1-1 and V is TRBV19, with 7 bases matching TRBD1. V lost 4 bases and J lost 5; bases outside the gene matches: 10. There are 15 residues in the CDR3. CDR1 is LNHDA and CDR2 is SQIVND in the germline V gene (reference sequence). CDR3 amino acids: CASSTNTGDYTEAFF. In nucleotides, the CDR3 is TGTGCCAGTAGTACGAATACAGGGGATTATACTGAAGCTTTCTTT.

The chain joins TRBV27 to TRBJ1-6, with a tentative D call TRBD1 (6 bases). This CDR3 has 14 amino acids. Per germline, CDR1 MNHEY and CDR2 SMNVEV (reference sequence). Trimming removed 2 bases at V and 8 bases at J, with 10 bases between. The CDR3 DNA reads TGTGCCAGCAGTTTAGGGACAAGCCATTCACCCCTCCACTTT. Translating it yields CASSLGTSHSPLHF.

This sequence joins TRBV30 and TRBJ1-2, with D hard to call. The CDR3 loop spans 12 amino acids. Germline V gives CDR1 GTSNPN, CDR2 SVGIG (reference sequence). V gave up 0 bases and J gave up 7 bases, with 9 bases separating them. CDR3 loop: CAWSVAMGGYTF. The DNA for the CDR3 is TGTGCCTGGAGTGTGGCGATGGGTGGCTACACCTTC.

CDR3 amino acids: CASSVGADPLGREQYF. The CDR3 nucleotides read TGTGCCAGCAGCGTAGGGGCGGACCCTTTAGGGCGGGAGCAGTACTTC. J is TRBJ2-7 and V is TRBV9; no clear D. The length of the CDR3 is 16 residues. V was trimmed by 0 bases and J by 7 bases, leaving 20 bases between them. Germline V gene lookup returns CDR1 SGDLS and CDR2 YYNGEE.

The CDR3 region has the DNA TGTGCCAGCAGACTGTACGGGGGCCTAGGGCCCCAGCATTTT. Its protein product is CASRLYGGLGPQHF. The J gene is TRBJ1-5, the V gene TRBV7-8; maybe TRBD1 (6 bases). V was shortened by 6 bases and J by 9 bases, with 18 bases between the two germline ends. Germline CDR1 reads SGHVS; CDR2 reads FQNEAQ. CDR3 length: 14 residues.

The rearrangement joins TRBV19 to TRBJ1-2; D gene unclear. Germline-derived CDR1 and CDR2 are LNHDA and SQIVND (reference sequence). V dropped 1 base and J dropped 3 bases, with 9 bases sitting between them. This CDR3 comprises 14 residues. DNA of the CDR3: TGTGCCAGTAGTATAGCTCTTAGGGACTATGGCTACACCTTC. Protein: CASSIALRDYGYTF.

DNA for the CDR3: TGTGCCAGCAGCACCTTAGACAGCTCTTACGCTGAAGCTTTCTTT. It translates to CASSTLDSSYAEAFF. The chain employs TRBV9 and TRBJ1-1; D may be TRBD1 (5 bases). The CDR3 has 15 amino acids. Germline CDR1 is SGDLS and CDR2 is YYNGEE. Deletions cut 4 bases from V and 6 bases from J, with 19 bases between.

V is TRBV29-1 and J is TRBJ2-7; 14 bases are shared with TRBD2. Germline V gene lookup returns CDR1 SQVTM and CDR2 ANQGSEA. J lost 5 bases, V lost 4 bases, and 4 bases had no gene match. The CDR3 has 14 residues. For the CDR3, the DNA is TGCAGCGTTGGGGGACTAGCGGGGGATAACGAGCAGTACTTC. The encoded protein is CSVGGLAGDNEQYF.

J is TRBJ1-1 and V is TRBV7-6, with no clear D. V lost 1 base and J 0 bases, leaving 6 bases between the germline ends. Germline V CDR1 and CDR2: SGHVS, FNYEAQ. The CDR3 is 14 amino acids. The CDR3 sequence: CASSLGTLNTEAFF. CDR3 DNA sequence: TGTGCCAGCAGCTTAGGGACCTTGAACACTGAAGCTTTCTTT.

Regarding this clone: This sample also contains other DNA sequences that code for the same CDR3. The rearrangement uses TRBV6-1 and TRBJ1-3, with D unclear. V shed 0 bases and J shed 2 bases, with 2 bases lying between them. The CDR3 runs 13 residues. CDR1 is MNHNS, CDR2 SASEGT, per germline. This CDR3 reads CASSEATGNTIYF. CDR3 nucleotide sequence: TGTGCCAGCAGTGAAGCCACTGGAAACACCATATATTTT.

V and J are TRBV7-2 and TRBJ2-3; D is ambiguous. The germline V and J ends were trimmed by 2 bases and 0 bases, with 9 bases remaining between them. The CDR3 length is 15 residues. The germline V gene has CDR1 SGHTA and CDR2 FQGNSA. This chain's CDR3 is CASSLTGTSTDTQYF. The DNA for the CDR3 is TGTGCCAGCAGCTTAACCGGAACTAGCACAGATACGCAGTATTTT.

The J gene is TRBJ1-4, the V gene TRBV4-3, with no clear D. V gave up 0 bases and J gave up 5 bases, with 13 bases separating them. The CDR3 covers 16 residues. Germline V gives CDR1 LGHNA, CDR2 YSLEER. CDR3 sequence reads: CASSQDAGSLNEKLFF. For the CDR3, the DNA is TGCGCCAGCAGCCAAGATGCCGGGTCTTTGAATGAAAAACTGTTTTTT.

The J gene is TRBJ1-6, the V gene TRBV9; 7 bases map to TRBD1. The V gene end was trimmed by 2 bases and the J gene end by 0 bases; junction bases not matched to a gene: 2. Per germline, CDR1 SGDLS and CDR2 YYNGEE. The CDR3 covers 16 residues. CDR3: CASSVTGSSYNSPLHF. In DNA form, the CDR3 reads TGTGCCAGCAGCGTGACAGGGAGCTCCTATAATTCACCCCTCCACTTT.

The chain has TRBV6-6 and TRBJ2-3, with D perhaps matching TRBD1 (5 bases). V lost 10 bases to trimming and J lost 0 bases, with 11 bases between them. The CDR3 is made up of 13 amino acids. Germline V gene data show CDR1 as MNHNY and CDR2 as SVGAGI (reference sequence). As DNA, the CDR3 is TGTGCCATTAAGGCAGGGAGCACAGATACGCAGTATTTT. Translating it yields CAIKAGSTDTQYF.